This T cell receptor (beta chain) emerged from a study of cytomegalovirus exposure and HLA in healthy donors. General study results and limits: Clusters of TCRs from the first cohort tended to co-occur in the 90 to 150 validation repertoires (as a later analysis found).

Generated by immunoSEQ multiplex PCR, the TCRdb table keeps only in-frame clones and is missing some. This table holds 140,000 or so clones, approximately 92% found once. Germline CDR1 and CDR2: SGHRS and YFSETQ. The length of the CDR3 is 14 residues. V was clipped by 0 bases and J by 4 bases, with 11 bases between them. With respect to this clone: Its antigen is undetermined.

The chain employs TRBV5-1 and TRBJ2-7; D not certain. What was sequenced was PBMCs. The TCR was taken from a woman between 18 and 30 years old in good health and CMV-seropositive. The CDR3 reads CASSLDHRTYEQYF. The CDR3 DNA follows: TGCGCCAGCAGCTTGGATCACAGAACATACGAGCAGTACTTC.